This entry lists 4 T cell receptor beta chains sequenced from one sample in a study of neurological immune-mediated disorders. TCRdb reprocessed the 5' RACE reads via MiXCR and lists one record per CDR3 protein. The table has around 78,000 distinct CDR3 sequences, roughly 18% seen once. The sample was PBMCs. The receptors were sampled from a woman aged 40 to 50 in good health.

This clonotype was seen many times. The J gene is TRBJ1-6, the V gene TRBV20-1; D is undetermined. Germline V gene lookup returns CDR1 DFQATT and CDR2 SNEGSKA (reference sequence). This CDR3 spans 17 amino acids. Trimming removed 4 bases from V and 0 bases from J, with 16 bases in between. As DNA, the CDR3 is TGCAGTGCTATGGACCCTGTCCGGAGCTCCTATAATTCACCCCTCCACTTT. It yields the protein CSAMDPVRSSYNSPLHF.

This clonotype was seen ten or more times. The V gene is TRBV30, the J gene TRBJ2-1; D not resolved. The CDR3 spans 11 residues. CDR1 and CDR2 from the germline V gene are GTSNPN and SVGIG (reference sequence). Here the CDR3 reads CVSGIYNEQFF. For the CDR3, the DNA is TGTGTCTCGGGTATTTACAATGAGCAGTTCTTC.

This clonotype was seen at least ten times. The V and J genes are TRBV5-1 and TRBJ1-6, with D perhaps TRBD1 (5 bases). The CDR3 has 13 amino acids. V shed 0 bases and J shed 9 bases, with 7 bases lying between them. CDR1 and CDR2 (germline): SGHRS, YFSETQ. As DNA, the CDR3 is TGCGCCAGCAGCTTGGCGGGGCGTTCACCCCTCCACTTT. It yields the protein CASSLAGRSPLHF.

This clonotype was counted many times. J is TRBJ1-6 and V is TRBV5-1; D remains unclear. Trimming removed 4 bases at V and 1 base at J, with 9 bases between. The V gene's germline CDR1 is SGHRS and CDR2 YFSETQ. The CDR3 has 15 residues. The DNA of the CDR3 is TGCGCCAGCAGCGAGGTGGGGTCCTATAATTCACCCCTCCACTTT. As protein: CASSEVGSYNSPLHF.